The clone carrying this T cell receptor (beta chain) was observed at least ten times. Its target is unknown. The CDR3 has 14 residues. Germline loops: CDR1 DFQATT, CDR2 SNEGSKA (reference sequence). Trimming pared 3 bases from V and 5 bases from J, leaving 15 bases between. This sample is part of a study of T cells after yellow fever vaccination. Broader study findings: The secondary response peaked faster, at day 5 versus 15, but was weaker. At around 95% for CD4 and approximately 89% for CD8, most primary-vaccination clones showed up again after the booster. Abundant bulk-derived clonotypes could contaminate FACS-sorted repertoires.

For TCR, cDNA came from 5'RACE template switching, which added a universal primer site and UMIs. TCRdb fed the 5' RACE reads into MiXCR, producing one record per CDR3 protein. The table records 250,000 to 400,000 distinct CDR3 sequences, approximately 4.3% of them present only once. The TCR sequence derives from a man aged 18 to 29 who received the YFV17D yellow fever vaccine. The chain is built from TRBV20-1 and TRBJ2-3; possibly TRBD1 for D (6 bases). The material sequenced was PBMCs, taken 15 days after the yellow fever booster vaccination. CDR3 region: CSASPQGFRDTQYF. CDR3 in DNA: TGCAGTGCTAGCCCACAGGGATTTAGAGATACGCAGTATTTT.